The entry below describes one TCR beta chain. The clone's antigen remains unknown. Base qualities were left out, and no much larger clone turns up one base away. The sample belongs to a study of vaccination and CD4 T cells after COVID-19 (dated by TCRdb to between 2021 and 2023). In terms of the full investigation: SARS-CoV-2 positivity had been established in the convalescent patients by nasal swab PCR, and mild disease was recorded in nine of these patients and severe disease in one. Six males and four females were included in the convalescent cohort, with two Hispanic individuals, seven Caucasians, two Asians and one multiracial person represented. Each participant got two doses of either the Pfizer-BioNTech BNT162b2 vaccine (n=8) or the Moderna mRNA-1273 vaccine (n=2). Post-COVID blood samples from convalescent patients were collected a median of approximately 100 days after diagnosis, with a range of 35 to 161 days. Post-vaccine blood samples were obtained a median of about 70 days after the second vaccine dose, with a range of about 13 to 250 days. For stimulating the cultures, overlapping spike peptide pools were used, derived from SARS-CoV-2 as well as from the common cold coronaviruses HCoV-NL63, HCoV-OC43 and HCoV-229E. In control cultures, a CEFX viral epitope pool was used as positive control, an HIV-1 Nef peptide pool was used as negative control, or no peptide was added. In ten to eleven COVID-19 convalescent patients and a few infection-naive healthy vaccine recipients, the spike-specific CD4+ TCR repertoire before mRNA vaccination was compared with the repertoire after mRNA vaccination. Beyond this particular receptor, the publication reports: The number of convalescent patients in the study was relatively small, and the study did not examine early timepoints following natural infection. Among the post-vaccine SARS-CoV-2-reactive clones in convalescent patients, a median about 86% showed up only after vaccination, which suggests vaccine-specific priming. Of the vaccine-specific clones found in convalescent patients, nearly all (304 of 307) were mono-reactive for SARS-CoV-2 spike instead of being cross-reactive with common cold coronaviruses. Although the median number of SARS-CoV-2-reactive clonotypes went up from roughly 22 after infection to some 37 after vaccination, the increase was not significant.

Receptors were amplified or captured by PCR. TCR sequencing of DNA from cultured CD4+ T cells used the Oncomine TCR Beta short-read assay at the Johns Hopkins FTIC core. The QIAamp micro DNA kit was used to extract genomic DNA from the cultured CD4+ T cells. Oncomine TCR Beta libraries made from cultured CD4+ T cells were pooled using unique dual indexes and sequenced on an Illumina iSeq 100. Regarding the original processing steps: Non-productive sequences were removed, and CDR3s that did not start with C, did not end with F or W, or were shorter than 7 amino acids were discarded. Antigen-specific clonotypes were identified using the MANAFEST web application through comparison of peptide-stimulated wells with reference and other culture wells. An FDR below 0.05, an odds ratio above 5, and a productive frequency above 0.1% in at least two of three replicate wells were required for clones to be considered positive. A clonotype counted as cross-reactive if it showed significant expansion both in the SARS-CoV-2 spike wells and in at least one common cold coronavirus spike condition. CDR3 homology was assessed with Levenshtein distances (stringdist) and unrooted phylogenetic trees (ape) in R version 3.6.1. Clones were called with MiXCR by TCRdb after fastp trimmed the public reads at Q25, and only in-frame beta chains were retained. Under each unique CDR3 protein, matching rows form one entry showing the most common genes and DNA. These V and J calls rely on TCRdb rather than the paper's analysis. The sample table contains roughly 12,000 distinct CDR3 sequences; only one count was recorded for around 50% of them. The leading ten clones occupy about 10% of the sample.

According to the study, the label for this sample's treatment or condition signals: roughly ten-day PBMC culture with coronavirus spike peptide pools or control peptides (ViraFEST assay). The ViraFEST assay, used in the study, expanded antigen-specific T cells with peptide pools and then identified the expanded clonotypes through TCR sequencing. The convalescent patients' positive SARS-CoV-2 PCR tests were from March to December 2020, which was before the Alpha, Beta and Delta variants emerged in the United States. Each well held 2.2 million or so PBMCs cultured in IMDM containing around 5% human AB serum and about 10 IU/ml IL-2, with about 9.4 ug/ml peptide pools added. On days 3 and 7, half of the culture medium was replaced with fresh IL-2-containing medium. After less than 12 days of culture, CD4+ T cells were isolated by negative selection using the EasySep CD4+ T cell isolation kit. Ficoll-Paque Plus gradient centrifugation was used to isolate PBMCs from whole blood, and the isolated PBMCs were then either used fresh or cryopreserved at -140C. Culture conditions were generally each tested in triplicate wells.

The CDR3 starts with the cysteine, ends with the phenylalanine, and has 13 residues. Kept here is only the CDR3 DNA, which spans 39 bases and is read in frame from base 1. The CDR1 and CDR2 encoded by the germline V gene (reference sequence) are GTSNPN and SVGIG. V lost 2 bases and J lost 5 bases; the stretch between them is 10 bases long. This sequence originates from a human donor who had recovered from COVID-19. Input material: CD4+ T cells from blood, cultured in vitro. This receptor chain uses TRBV30 and TRBJ2-1; TRBD1 is a weak D gene call, 6 bases matching. The sequenced DNA: TGTGCCTGGAGTAATAACAGGGACAATGAGCAGTTCTTC. This yields the protein CAWSNNRDNEQFF.